This T cell receptor (beta chain) is from a study of human T cells and chemical hapten exposure. Specified time point: healthy volunteer bleed at 6 weeks. Total RNA extraction was carried out from unfractionated whole blood. There are 14 residues in the CDR3. The V and J ends lost 7 bases and 2 bases, in that order; junction bases with no gene match: 5. The V gene's germline CDR1 is ENHRY and CDR2 SYGVKD. This clonotype was seen at least ten times. What the library attached to individual cDNA molecules were unique molecular identifiers. TCRdb reprocessed the RACE reads via MiXCR and lists one record per CDR3 protein. The sample yields 70,000 to 85,000 distinct CDR3 sequences, approximately 8% seen once.

This chain connects TRBV10-3 to TRBJ1-1, with 9 bases matching TRBD1. The sequencing input was whole blood. This receptor was taken from a male donor in good health. Some clones in this sample may be carry-over from other donors' samples. Here the CDR3 reads CAITDRGLNTEAFF. The CDR3 nucleotides read TGTGCCATCACGGACAGGGGACTTAACACTGAAGCTTTCTTT.